One sample yielded the 20 T cell receptor beta chains listed below, sequenced in a study of blood T cell repertoires in COVID-19. Assay used: immunoSEQ multiplex PCR; TCRdb lists only in-frame clones, some missing. The top ten hold around 4.4% of the sample, which has over 350,000 clones, 80% to 90% seen once. Sequenced input: peripheral blood. All receptors come from a woman between 25 and 40 years old with acute or convalescent COVID-19.

V and J are TRBV5-4 and TRBJ2-7, with TRBD1 as a possible D gene (6 bases). The CDR3 length is 14 residues. CDR1 SGHNT and CDR2 YYREEE come from the germline V gene (reference sequence). V lost 4 bases and J 7 bases, leaving 18 bases between the germline ends. The chain's CDR3 is CASSLGLGAQEQYF. CDR3 DNA sequence: TGTGCCAGCAGCCTCGGTCTGGGGGCGCAAGAGCAGTACTTC.

The rearrangement joins TRBV4-1 to TRBJ1-4; D might be TRBD1 (6 bases). The V gene lost 4 bases and the J gene lost 0 bases, with 12 bases spanning the gap. The CDR3 length is 16 residues. Germline V gene data show CDR1 as MGHRA and CDR2 as YSYEKL. CDR3 in DNA: TGCGCCAGCAGCCTCAGCAGGGGACCAACTAATGAAAAACTGTTTTTT. Amino acids: CASSLSRGPTNEKLFF.

The table lists this clone with a few counts. The chain has TRBV10-3 and TRBJ2-7; the match to TRBD1 covers 7 bases. The CDR3 sequence is 14 residues long. The V and J ends lost 8 bases and 0 bases, in that order; junction bases with no gene match: 7. Per the germline V gene, CDR1 is ENHRY and CDR2 is SYGVKD. The chain's CDR3 is CAIAGTESSYEQYF. Written as DNA, the CDR3 is TGTGCCATCGCAGGGACAGAGAGCTCCTACGAGCAGTACTTC.

The rearrangement joins TRBV27 to TRBJ1-2, with unresolved D. The CDR3 contains 11 residues. Germline loops: CDR1 MNHEY, CDR2 SMNVEV (reference sequence). V dropped 8 bases and J dropped 4 bases, with 8 bases sitting between them. CDR3 residues: CASGGVYGYTF. CDR3 DNA sequence: TGTGCCAGCGGCGGGGTCTATGGCTACACCTTC.

This chain uses TRBV12-3 or TRBV12-4 with TRBJ1-2, with TRBD1 as a possible D gene (6 bases). V was shortened by 6 bases and J by 7 bases, with 12 bases between the two germline ends. This CDR3 has 12 residues. CDR3 loop: CASSKGVGGYTF. For the CDR3, the DNA is TGTGCCAGCAGCAAGGGGGTGGGTGGCTACACCTTC.

The chain has TRBV7-9 and TRBJ1-4; 8 nucleotides agree with TRBD1. Germline V CDR1 and CDR2: SEHNR, FQNEAQ (reference sequence). The ends lost 2 bases at V and 6 bases at J; junction bases unmatched: 8. The CDR3 spans 16 residues. CDR3 sequence: CASSLQRARGHEKLFF. Here the CDR3 DNA reads TGTGCCAGCAGCTTACAGCGGGCCAGGGGGCATGAAAAACTGTTTTTT.

The CDR3 spells CASSTSKSNTGELFF. The CDR3 nucleotides read TGTGCCAGCAGTACTAGCAAATCGAACACCGGGGAGCTGTTTTTT. This rearrangement joins TRBV2 to TRBJ2-2, with D possibly TRBD2 on 6 matching bases. The CDR3 is 15 amino acids. Germline assignment: CDR1 SNHLY and CDR2 FYNNEI. Trimming removed 5 bases at V and 0 bases at J, with 10 bases between.

V gene TRBV20-1 combines with J gene TRBJ1-2; D not certain. Germline values: CDR1 DFQATT, CDR2 SNEGSKA (reference sequence). The CDR3 length is 11 residues. The V and J ends lost 1 base and 3 bases respectively, with 3 bases between them. The CDR3 loop is CSARGDYGYTF. CDR3 DNA: TGCAGTGCTAGAGGAGACTATGGCTACACCTTC.

This chain joins TRBV5-4 and TRBJ1-6, with 7 bases matching TRBD1. The CDR3 loop spans 15 amino acids. Germline CDR1 and CDR2: SGHNT and YYREEE (reference sequence). V dropped 2 bases and J dropped 7; count of bases not matched to a gene: 6. As DNA, the CDR3 is TGTGCCAGCAGCTTCGAGACAGGGTTGAATTCACCCCTCCACTTT. Its protein product is CASSFETGLNSPLHF.

The chain recombines TRBV11-1 with TRBJ2-1; 9 bases align to TRBD2. V shed 5 bases, J shed 14 bases, and the junction held 10 bases outside the gene matches. The CDR3 has 13 amino acids. Germline V CDR1 and CDR2: SGHAT, FQDESV (reference sequence). CDR3 nucleotides: TGTGCCAGCAGCCTTCCGTCGGCGGGGGGGAAGTTCTTC. Translation gives CASSLPSAGGKFF.

This rearrangement joins TRBV7-2 to TRBJ2-5, with 7 bases fitting TRBD1. The J segment lost 0 bases and the V segment lost 3 bases, leaving 4 bases of the junction unmatched. The CDR3 runs to 15 residues. Germline V gene data show CDR1 as SGHTA and CDR2 as FQGNSA. The CDR3 is CASSFQTGNQETQYF. The CDR3 region has the DNA TGTGCCAGCAGCTTCCAGACAGGGAACCAAGAGACCCAGTACTTC.

V gene TRBV10-1 combines with J gene TRBJ1-1; unclear D gene. This CDR3 is built from 13 residues. The V end lost 6 bases, the J end lost 5 bases, and 13 bases lay between the germline ends. CDR1 is WNHNN and CDR2 is SYGVQD in the germline V gene (reference sequence). The CDR3 region is CASRGSGGTEAFF. The CDR3, as DNA: TGCGCCAGCAGAGGCTCCGGAGGAACTGAAGCTTTCTTT.

The chain recombines TRBV7-2 with TRBJ2-2; tentative D call: TRBD2 (6 bases). This CDR3 is 15 amino acids long. Trimming removed 1 base from V and 3 bases from J, with 9 bases in between. CDR1 and CDR2 from the germline V gene are SGHTA and FQGNSA. CDR3 residues: CASSLGAGYTGELFF. The CDR3 nucleotides read TGTGCCAGCAGCTTAGGGGCGGGGTACACCGGGGAGCTGTTTTTT.

The rearrangement links TRBV6-4 to TRBJ2-5; 9 nucleotides agree with TRBD2. Looked up from germline, CDR1 is MRHNA and CDR2 is SNTAGT. The CDR3 loop spans 20 amino acids. The V and J ends lost 4 bases and 1 base, in that order; junction bases with no gene match: 19. Here the CDR3 DNA reads TGTGCCAGCAGTGGGAATCTAGCGGGGACGATTTGCCAAACCCAAGAGACCCAGTACTTC. It encodes CASSGNLAGTICQTQETQYF.

The CDR3 DNA is TGTGCCAGCTCACCGGGACACGGCACCGGGGAGCTGTTTTTT. Its protein product is CASSPGHGTGELFF. The chain is built from TRBV18 and TRBJ2-2; TRBD1 might be the D (6 bases). Between the trimmed V and J ends, which lost 3 bases and 4 bases, there was a span of 9 bases. The CDR3 contains 14 residues. CDR1 KGHSH and CDR2 LQKENI come from the germline V gene. The variable domain in full, completed from reference TRBV18 and TRBJ2-2, reads NAGVMQNPRHLVRRRGQEARLRCSPMKGHSHVYWYRQLPEEGLKFMVYLQKENIIDESGMPKERFSAEFPKEGPSILRIQQVVRGDSAAYFCASSPGHGTGELFFGEGSRLTVL.

This chain links TRBV3-1 (or the pseudogene TRBV3-2) with TRBJ2-5; 7 bases are a match to TRBD2. This CDR3 contains 17 residues. V lost 4 bases, J lost 2 bases, and 13 bases stayed unmatched. Germline CDR1 is LGHDT and CDR2 is YNNKEL (reference sequence). CDR3 loop: CASSRSGVGGYQETQYF. For the CDR3, the DNA is TGTGCCAGCAGCCGCTCGGGAGTCGGGGGGTATCAAGAGACCCAGTACTTC.

The chain couples TRBV4-2 to TRBJ2-7; TRBD1 might be the D (6 bases). V lost 0 bases and J lost 3, with 12 bases in between. Germline V lookup: CDR1 LGHNA, CDR2 YNFKEQ. The CDR3 spans 15 residues. CDR3 sequence: CASSQDRDNSYEQYF. The CDR3 DNA reads as TGTGCCAGCAGCCAAGATCGGGACAATAGCTACGAGCAGTACTTC.

This chain connects TRBV28 to TRBJ2-1; 7 positions match TRBD1. This CDR3 is built from 15 residues. With 6 bases clipped from V and 0 bases from J, the junction kept 5 bases outside the gene matches. CDR1 and CDR2 (germline): MDHEN, SYDVKM. The CDR3 is CASRPPGGSYNEQFF. The DNA of the CDR3 is TGTGCCAGCAGACCACCAGGGGGCTCCTACAATGAGCAGTTCTTC.

The chain joins TRBV10-1 to TRBJ2-3, with D possibly matching TRBD2 (5 bases). Germline CDR1 reads WNHNN; CDR2 reads SYGVQD (reference sequence). Trimming removed 0 bases from V and 10 bases from J, with 8 bases in between. This CDR3 is 12 amino acids long. The CDR3 region is CASSESSDPQYF. The CDR3 DNA reads TGCGCCAGCAGTGAGTCTAGCGATCCGCAGTATTTT.

This sequence joins TRBV4-2 and TRBJ2-7, with D perhaps matching TRBD2 (7 bases). Between the trimmed V and J ends, which lost 0 bases and 4 bases, there was a span of 13 bases. The CDR3 has 15 amino acids. Per germline, CDR1 LGHNA and CDR2 YNFKEQ. The CDR3 is CASSQDWGGSYEQYF. The DNA for the CDR3 is TGTGCCAGCAGCCAAGATTGGGGGGGCTCGTACGAGCAGTACTTC.